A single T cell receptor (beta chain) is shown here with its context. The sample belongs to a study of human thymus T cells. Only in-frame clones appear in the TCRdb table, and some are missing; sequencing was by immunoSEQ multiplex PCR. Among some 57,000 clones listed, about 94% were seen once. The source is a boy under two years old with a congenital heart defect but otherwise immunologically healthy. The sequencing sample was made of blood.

The CDR3 nucleotides are TGTGCCAGCAGCCCGTCTGAGTTGAGGACAGATACGCAGTATTTT. Residues: CASSPSELRTDTQYF. The chain employs TRBV7-9 and TRBJ2-3; D gene uncertain. CDR3 size: 15 residues. The V and J ends lost 5 bases and 3 bases respectively, with 15 bases between them. Germline V gene data show CDR1 as SEHNR and CDR2 as FQNEAQ (reference sequence). The entire variable domain, with the rest obtained from reference TRBV7-9 and TRBJ2-3, is as follows: DTGVSQNPRHKITKRGQNVTFRCDPISEHNRLYWYRQTLGQGPEFLTYFQNEAQLEKSRLLSDRFSAERPKGSFSTLEIQRTEQGDSAMYLCASSPSELRTDTQYFGPGTRLTVL.